This TCR beta chain appears in the sequencing data of a study of blood T cell repertoires in COVID-19. The overall study: T cells, B-cell-depleted T cells, or PBMCs supplied cDNA or gDNA.

The CDR3 length is 15 residues. The V and J ends lost 5 bases and 0 bases respectively, with 14 bases between them. Germline CDR1 is SEHNR and CDR2 is FQNEAQ (reference sequence). This clone was counted once. Per the authors' pipeline: Researchers report that nucleated cell counts were estimated from reference gene primer amplification. Clones were read by immunoSEQ multiplex PCR, and TCRdb kept only the in-frame ones, dropping some. Clonal size and the V and J genes are those of that table, whereas D and trimming came from the DNA. The sample has around 220,000 clones; 70% to 90% are singletons. The source of this sequence is a woman over 75 with acute or convalescent COVID-19. Sequenced input: peripheral blood. This chain links TRBV7-9 with TRBJ2-7; D may be TRBD2 (6 bases). DNA for the CDR3: TGTGCCAGCAGCACCCAGGTGGGGGGCTCCTACGAGCAGTACTTC. Translated: CASSTQVGGSYEQYF.